Described below is a single TCR beta chain sequence and its context. This clonotype has ten or more counts. Its antigen is still unknown. It has no much larger one-base neighbor in the sample; base qualities were not kept. The intended sense of this specimen's time point label: patch test 2, 6 weeks after DPC sensitization. What this sample's treatment or condition label stands for: therapeutic diphenylcyclopropenone sensitization with weekly scalp DPC. At every patch-test visit, the blood draw took place before the patch test was put on. Patients were eligible if aged 18 to 70, diagnosed with alopecia and judged suitable for DPC therapy, and pregnant patients were excluded. Unfractionated whole blood was collected in Tempus Blood RNA tubes, and total RNA was extracted from that blood. These data come from a study of human T cells and chemical hapten exposure (dated by TCRdb to 2020 to 2022). Notes on the research overall: For sensitization, 2% DPC in acetone was applied to a roughly 2 cm by roughly 2 cm area of upper inner arm skin. The mostly female patient cohort included alopecia areata with under or over 50% scalp involvement, alopecia totalis and alopecia universalis. The libraries were sequenced as a pool, and the TCR yield per sample differed mostly because of small variations in library volumes within the pool. Throughout the study period of roughly 24 weeks, patients also received therapeutic DPC doses to the scalp every week. Patch testing on the upper back used Finn chambers containing 0.01% DPC, with scoring done after 6 days according to International Contact Dermatitis Research Group standards. Peripheral blood TCR repertoire changes were tracked in vivo in alopecia patients during primary and secondary sensitization to the hapten diphenylcyclopropenone (DPC). Patient blood was sampled pre-sensitization (week 0) and at 2, 6 and about 24 weeks after DPC sensitization. About 29 alopecia patients gave blood for TCR sequencing at one to four time points (pre-sensitization, 2, 6 and 24 weeks). Summary of the overall study and its limitations: No change with DPC sensitization was found in the number of TCRs above 1 in 1000 frequency, and no evidence of global repertoire structure alterations was found. Repeated subsampling changed both the strength of the expansion versus patch-test correlation and the threshold at which the correlation became significant. Significantly more large CDR3 similarity clusters were formed by expanded TCRs than by pre-sensitization or healthy control sets, consistent with antigen-driven responses. Because every patient had alopecia, a presumed autoimmune disease, the patients' immune response might differ from that of healthy individuals. The number of PT1 expanded TCRs positively correlated with patch test score, significant at thresholds 8, 16 and 32 but not 4.

Library preparation was by RACE. The run used a NextSeq 500. During library preparation, unique molecular identifiers were attached to individual cDNA molecules so that TCRs could be counted in a quantitative, reproducible way. Both TCR alpha and TCR beta chains were sequenced from each blood RNA sample. From the authors' description of their analysis: Samples had a median of 95,638 TCRs, with a range from roughly 23,224 to 750,000. V, J and CDR3 annotation of the TCR reads was performed with the Decombinator software suite. For PS versus PT1 abundance plots, all samples were subsampled to the same number of TCRs (28,000). TCRs were defined as expanded if absent before sensitization and observed at least eight times at the 2-week time point. TCRdb ran its own pipeline on the public reads, namely fastp trimming at Q25 and MiXCR clone calling, and kept in-frame beta chains. Records with the same CDR3 protein are collapsed into one entry carrying the most frequent genes and DNA. V and J calls and clone size were set by TCRdb, not the authors. In this sample the table shows roughly 120,000 distinct CDR3 sequences, roughly 9% of which occur a single time. The ten largest clones capture approximately 3% of the sample.

The sequence came from a woman between 40 and 50 years old with alopecia areata. Some clones in this sample may be carry-over from other donors' samples. This specimen was whole blood, taken in connection with sensitization to the hapten diphenylcyclopropenone (DPC).

The CDR3 reads CASSYPPDRAPSYEQYF. Read as DNA, the sequence is TGTGCCAGCAGTTACCCCCCTGACAGGGCTCCCTCCTACGAGCAGTACTTC. The sequence links TRBV6-6 to TRBJ2-7, with TRBD1 identical over 7 junction bases. V is pruned by 2 bases and J by 0 bases, leaving 10 bases of the junction without a gene match. The CDR3, cysteine through phenylalanine, is 17 amino acids long. The retained sequence is limited to the CDR3, 51 bases, with the frame set at the first base. Based on the germline V gene (reference sequence), the CDR1 and CDR2 sequences are MNHNY and SVGAGI.